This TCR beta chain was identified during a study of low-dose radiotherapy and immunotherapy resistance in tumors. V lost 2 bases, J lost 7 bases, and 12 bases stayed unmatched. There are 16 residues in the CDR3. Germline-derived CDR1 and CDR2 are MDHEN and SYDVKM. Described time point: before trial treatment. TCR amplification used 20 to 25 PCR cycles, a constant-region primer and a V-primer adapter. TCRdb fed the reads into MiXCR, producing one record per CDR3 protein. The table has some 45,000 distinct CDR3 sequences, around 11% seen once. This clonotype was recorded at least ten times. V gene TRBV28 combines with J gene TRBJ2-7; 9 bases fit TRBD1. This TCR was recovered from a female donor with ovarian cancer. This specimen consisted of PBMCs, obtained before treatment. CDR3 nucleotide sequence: TGTGCCAGCAGTTTAATTGTGGGACAGGGATTGAGGGAGCAGTACTTC. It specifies CASSLIVGQGLREQYF.